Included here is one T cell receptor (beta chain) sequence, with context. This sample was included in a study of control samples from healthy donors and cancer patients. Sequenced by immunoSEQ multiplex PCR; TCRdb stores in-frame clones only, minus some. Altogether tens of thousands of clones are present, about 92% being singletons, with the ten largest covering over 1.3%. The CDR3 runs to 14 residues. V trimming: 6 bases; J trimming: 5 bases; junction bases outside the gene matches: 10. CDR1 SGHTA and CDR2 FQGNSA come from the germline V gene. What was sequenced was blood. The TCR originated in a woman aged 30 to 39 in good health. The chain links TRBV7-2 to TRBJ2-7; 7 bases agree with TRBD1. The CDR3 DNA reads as TGTGCCAGCAGGCAACGACAGGGCGGTCACGAGCAGTACTTC. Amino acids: CASRQRQGGHEQYF.